This T cell receptor (beta chain) was captured in a study of blood T cell repertoires in COVID-19. Per the original data handling: Amplified reference gene primers provided the basis for estimating nucleated cell counts. TCRdb keeps only in-frame clones here, not all; method: immunoSEQ multiplex PCR. V and J calls and clone size are given by that table; D and trimming were obtained from the DNA. The table has roughly 190,000 clones, 82% seen once. The V gene end was trimmed by 2 bases and the J gene end by 0 bases; junction bases not matched to a gene: 4. The CDR3 extends over 18 amino acids. Germline CDR1 and CDR2: LGHNA and YNFKEQ.

This TCR was sampled from a man aged 40-49 years who had recovered from COVID-19. The J gene is TRBJ2-3, the V gene TRBV4-2; 14 bases are a match to TRBD2. Specimen: PBMCs or T cells enriched from blood (not recorded which). The CDR3 is CASSQRLAGGPSTDTQYF. The CDR3 DNA reads as TGTGCCAGCAGCCAACGACTAGCGGGAGGGCCTAGCACAGATACGCAGTATTTT.